What follows are 10 T cell receptor beta chains derived from one specimen sequenced in a study of patients and donors after allogeneic stem cell transplantation. TCRdb processed the RT-PCR reads anew with MiXCR; each CDR3 protein has one entry. The sample includes over a thousand distinct CDR3 sequences, roughly 6% of them seen just once. The source material was blood, either unsorted or a sorted T cell fraction (not recorded which). Receptor source: a human donor who was either an allogeneic HSCT recipient or a stem cell or donor lymphocyte infusion donor (not recorded which). It is not recorded whose cells these are; they may come from a transplant donor.

This clonotype is termed large. The rearrangement uses TRBV3-1 and TRBJ2-2; weak D call: TRBD2 (5 bases). Trimming removed 1 base at V and 0 bases at J, with 6 bases between. The germline V gene has CDR1 LGHDT and CDR2 YNNKEL (reference sequence). The CDR3 loop spans 15 amino acids. In DNA, the CDR3 is TGTGCCAGCAGCCAAGTGGGAGCGAACACCGGGGAGCTGTTTTTT. Encoded protein: CASSQVGANTGELFF. The variable domain in full, completed from reference TRBV3-1 and TRBJ2-2, reads DTAVSQTPKYLVTQMGNDKSIKCEQNLGHDTMYWYKQDSKKFLKIMFSYNNKELIINETVPNRFSPKSPDKAHLNLHINSLELGDSAVYFCASSQVGANTGELFFGEGSRLTVL.

This clonotype is medium-sized (0.01 to 0.1%) in the sample. The V call is TRBV6-5, the J call TRBJ2-3; D is unresolved. Germline CDR1 reads MNHEY; CDR2 reads SVGAGI. The V end was cut by 2 bases, the J end by 6 bases, with 3 bases between. The CDR3 has 11 amino acids. This CDR3 reads CASSYADTQYF. The CDR3 bases are TGTGCCAGCAGTTACGCGGATACGCAGTATTTT.

This clonotype was observed a few times. This chain uses TRBV2 with TRBJ2-1; D perhaps matches TRBD2 (6 bases). The CDR3 extends over 14 amino acids. Germline V CDR1 and CDR2: SNHLY, FYNNEI. V was trimmed by 7 bases and J by 5 bases, leaving 15 bases between them. The CDR3 is CASNLVDYNNEQFF. The CDR3 nucleotides read TGTGCCAGCAATCTCGTGGACTATAACAATGAGCAGTTCTTC.

Within the sample, this clonotype is medium-sized. This sequence joins TRBV5-1 and TRBJ2-7; TRBD2 matches 10 bases. Unmatched junction bases numbered 5, after V lost 2 bases and J lost 0 bases. CDR1 SGHRS and CDR2 YFSETQ come from the germline V gene. There are 16 residues in the CDR3. The CDR3 protein is CASSFTTSGISYEQYF. The CDR3 coding sequence is TGCGCCAGCAGCTTTACAACTAGCGGGATCTCCTACGAGCAGTACTTC.

In its sample, this clonotype ranks as large. In nucleotides, the CDR3 is TGTGCCAGCAGCTGGACTAGCGACACAGATACGCAGTATTTT. This gives the protein CASSWTSDTDTQYF. The rearrangement links TRBV7-9 to TRBJ2-3; 9 nucleotides line up with TRBD2. Trimming cost V 4 bases and J 2 bases; bases outside gene matches: 1. The CDR3 runs to 14 residues. Germline V gene sequence: CDR1 SEHNR, CDR2 FQNEAQ (reference sequence).

This rearrangement joins TRBV29-1 to TRBJ2-1; 10 bases are a match to TRBD1. This CDR3 comprises 17 residues. V lost 6 bases and J lost 6; bases outside the gene matches: 17. The germline gives CDR1 SQVTM, CDR2 ANQGSEA. CDR3 in DNA: TGCAGCGTCTCCTGGACAGGGGGGCCACTACAAGGCAATGAGCAGTTCTTC. This sequence encodes CSVSWTGGPLQGNEQFF.

This chain links TRBV4-1 with TRBJ2-7; TRBD2 might be the D (5 bases). The CDR3 is 15 amino acids. The V gene lost 3 bases and the J gene lost 3 bases, with 15 bases spanning the gap. Germline CDR1 reads MGHRA; CDR2 reads YSYEKL. CDR3 nucleotide sequence: TGCGCCAGCAGCCAGTTCGGGGAATCTCTCTACGAGCAGTACTTC. As protein: CASSQFGESLYEQYF.

V gene TRBV11-1 combines with J gene TRBJ2-1; TRBD2 aligns across 12 bases. The CDR3 is made up of 15 amino acids. J lost 7 bases, V lost 5 bases, and 6 bases had no gene match. Germline V lookup: CDR1 SGHAT, CDR2 FQDESV (reference sequence). CDR3 DNA: TGTGCCAGCAGCCCTAGCGGGAGGGAAGGGAATGAGCAGTTCTTC. This gives the protein CASSPSGREGNEQFF.

This clonotype is deemed medium-sized. The chain couples TRBV5-5 to TRBJ1-5; D remains ambiguous. The CDR3 is made up of 16 amino acids. V was cut by 5 bases and J by 1 base, with 16 bases left in between. Germline CDR1 is SGHKS and CDR2 is YYEKEE (reference sequence). The DNA for the CDR3 is TGTGCCAGCAGACGTGGCGGAGGCCTAAGCAATCAGCCCCAGCATTTT. This encodes CASRRGGGLSNQPQHF.

Relative to its sample, this clonotype is medium-sized. The CDR3 region has the DNA TGCGCCAGCAGCTCCGGGTCGTCGCCAGATACGCAGTATTTT. Amino acid sequence: CASSSGSSPDTQYF. The chain recombines TRBV5-1 with TRBJ2-3; no reliable D call. Germline V CDR1 and CDR2: SGHRS, YFSETQ. The CDR3 sequence is 14 residues long. The V and J ends lost 3 bases and 4 bases respectively, with 12 bases between them.